This TCR beta chain was sequenced for a study of T cells in Graves' hyperthyroidism and ophthalmopathy (dated by TCRdb to between 2019 and 2020). Background on the whole study: Peripheral blood was collected at initial diagnosis, before any treatment. Whether ophthalmopathy could be predicted prospectively was tested in an independent validation cohort made up of roughly 20 hyperthyroidism patients plus 17 patients who later progressed to ophthalmopathy. Following sampling, methimazole starting at 30 mg daily was given to hyperthyroidism patients, and high-dose intravenous methylprednisolone was given to ophthalmopathy patients. The approximately 98 discovery patients were randomly divided into training and test sets at a 7:3 ratio. TCR V-J signatures able to tell the groups apart were searched for in a discovery cohort of approximately 95 patients, of whom 40 to 45 had Graves' ophthalmopathy and roughly 59 had stable Graves' hyperthyroidism. According to the paper, TCR Vbeta CDR3 sequencing was carried out on 135 peripheral blood samples, which came from fewer than 50 ophthalmopathy, some 73 hyperthyroidism and some 17 progressor patients. In more than 5 Graves' hyperthyroidism patients, the study also compared T-cell repertoires from thyroid tissue with T-cell repertoires from blood.

Taken from the germline V gene (reference sequence), the CDR1 and CDR2 loops are PRHDT and FYEKMQ. Inclusive of the bounding cysteine and phenylalanine, the CDR3 is 14 residues long. The read is trimmed to its CDR3 DNA, 42 bases read in frame from base 1. V sheds 4 bases and J sheds 7 bases, leaving 14 bases between their ends. The paper's findings and limits, for the study overall: A 13 V-J signature model separated ophthalmopathy from stable hyperthyroidism, with around 91% sensitivity and approximately 81% specificity in cross-validation and 80%/75% in testing. During validation, the model predicted progression to ophthalmopathy a median of roughly six months ahead of onset, with approximately 70% sensitivity and roughly 75% specificity. Most expanded thyroid clonotypes (frequency above 0.001) were also detected in blood, suggesting blood repertoires may reflect thyroid immune responses. Sample size was not statistically predetermined, and investigators were not blinded to group allocation.

Ophthalmopathy patients had moderately to severely active disease, with a Clinical Activity Score of 3 or more, a NOSPECS grade of 4 or more, and a disease duration of less than 3 months. Exclusion was applied to patients with uncontrolled infections, other autoimmune diseases, pregnancy or lactation. Clinical symptoms, serum thyroxine and TRAb, thyroid ultrasound, and orbital computed tomography formed the basis for the diagnoses. PBMCs were isolated from 10 ml of fresh peripheral blood by Ficoll-Paque density gradient centrifugation. Trizol reagent was used to extract total RNA, and RNA quality was then checked on an Agilent 2100 Bioanalyzer. This clonotype has more than one count but fewer than ten. Which antigen it targets is not known. Base-call qualities are not available, and no considerably larger clone is one nucleotide away. The TCR beta CDR3 regions were amplified from the RNA transcripts. The TCR CDR3 was subjected to a first round of RT-PCR using the HTBI primer set and the Qiagen OneStep RT-PCR kit. The libraries were constructed in a second round of multiplex PCR and then size-selected and purified. Paired-end sequencing of the libraries was performed with 100 bp reads on an Illumina HiSeq2000. The paper's processing steps were these. Raw data were processed with SOAPnuke, discarding reads with adapters, uncalled bases, mean Phred below 15, or no exact constant-primer or identifier match. High-quality paired reads were merged using COPE v1.2.5, and each unique nucleotide sequence was defined as a clonotype. Clonotypes were aligned to IMGT TRBV, TRBD and TRBJ reference segments using MiTCR v1.1. The analysis included only V-J combinations with a frequency above 0.0001, which together covered around 99% of the repertoires. A TCS score was defined as the ratio of F50 (clonal expansion) to E x V (chaos), with BLOSUM62-based TCRdist applied between CDR3 peptides within each V-J. Welch's t-statistics and random forest reduced roughly 500 V-J features to roughly 13, which were used in a naive Bayes classifier (R e1071). Using fastp at Q25 and MiXCR, TCRdb reprocessed the public reads and kept productive beta chains. Records with the same CDR3 protein are collapsed into one entry carrying the most frequent genes and DNA. Clone size and V and J calls follow TCRdb, not the original study. Recorded for this sample are a few hundred thousand distinct CDR3 sequences; roughly 20% of them occurred a single time. The top ten constitute about 38% of the sample.

Recombination joined TRBV13 with TRBJ2-1; TRBD2 is a weak D gene call, 5 bases matching. Sequenced sample: blood. The TCR originated in a man younger than 30 with Graves' ophthalmopathy. The DNA sequence follows: TGTGCCAGCAGCTCGGACTTGTTCGGGAATGAGCAGTTCTTC. Its protein is CASSSDLFGNEQFF.